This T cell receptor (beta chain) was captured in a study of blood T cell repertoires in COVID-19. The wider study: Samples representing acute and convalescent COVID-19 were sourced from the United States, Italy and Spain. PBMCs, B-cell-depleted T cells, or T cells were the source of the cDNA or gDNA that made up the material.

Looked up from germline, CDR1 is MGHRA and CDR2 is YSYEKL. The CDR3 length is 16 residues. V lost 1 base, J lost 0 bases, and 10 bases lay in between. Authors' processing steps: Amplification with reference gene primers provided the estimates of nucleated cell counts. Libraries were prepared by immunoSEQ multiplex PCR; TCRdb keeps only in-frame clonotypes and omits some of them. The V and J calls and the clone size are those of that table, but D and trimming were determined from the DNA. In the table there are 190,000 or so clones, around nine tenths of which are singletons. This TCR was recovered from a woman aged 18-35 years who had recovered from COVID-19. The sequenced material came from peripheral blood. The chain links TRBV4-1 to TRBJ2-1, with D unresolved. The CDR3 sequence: CASSQVALSSYNEQFF. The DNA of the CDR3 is TGCGCCAGCAGCCAAGTTGCGCTGAGCTCCTACAATGAGCAGTTCTTC.